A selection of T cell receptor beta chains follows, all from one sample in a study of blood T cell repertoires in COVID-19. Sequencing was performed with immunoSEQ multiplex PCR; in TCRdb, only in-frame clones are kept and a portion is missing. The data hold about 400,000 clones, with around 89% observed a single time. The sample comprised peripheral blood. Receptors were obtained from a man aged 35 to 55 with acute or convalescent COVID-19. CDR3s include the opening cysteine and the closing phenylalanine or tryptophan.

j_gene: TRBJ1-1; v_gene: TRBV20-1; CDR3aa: CSASPGGTEAFF
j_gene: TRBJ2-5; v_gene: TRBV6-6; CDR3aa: CASSELAGGETQYF
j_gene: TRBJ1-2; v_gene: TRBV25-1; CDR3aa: CASSEQARGYTF
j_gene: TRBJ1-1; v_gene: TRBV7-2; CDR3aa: CASSVRSNTEAFF
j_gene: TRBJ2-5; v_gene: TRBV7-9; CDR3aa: CASSSGLAGHQRGQETQYF
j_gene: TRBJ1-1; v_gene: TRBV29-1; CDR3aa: CSGRQGANLEAFF
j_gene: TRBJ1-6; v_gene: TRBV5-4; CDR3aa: CASSFSSGVLGDSPLHF
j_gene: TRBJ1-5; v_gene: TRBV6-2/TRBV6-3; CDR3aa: CASSTGQPQHF
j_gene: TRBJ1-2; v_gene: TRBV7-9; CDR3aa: CASSARTGGAYGYTF
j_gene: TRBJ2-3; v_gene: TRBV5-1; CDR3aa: CASSSMAGGNTDTQYF
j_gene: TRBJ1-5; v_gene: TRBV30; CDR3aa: CAWGQGNQPQHF
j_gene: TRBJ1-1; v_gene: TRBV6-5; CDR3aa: CASRLGGGGGTEAFF
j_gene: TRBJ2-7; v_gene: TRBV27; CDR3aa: CASRGLGYEQYF
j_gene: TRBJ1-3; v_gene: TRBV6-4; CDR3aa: CASSETADISGNTIYF
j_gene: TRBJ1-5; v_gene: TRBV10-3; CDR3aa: CAIRNGTGRNQPQHF
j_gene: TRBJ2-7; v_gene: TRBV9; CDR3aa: CASSRTSGGTYEQYF
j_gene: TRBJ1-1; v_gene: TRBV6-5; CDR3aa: CASKRSMGNTEAFF
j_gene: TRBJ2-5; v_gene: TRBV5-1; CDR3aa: CASSLGETRLETQYF
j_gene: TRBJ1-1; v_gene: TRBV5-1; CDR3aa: CASSLKQGANTEAFF
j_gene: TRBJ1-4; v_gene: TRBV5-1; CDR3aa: CASSQTGDTTNEKLFF
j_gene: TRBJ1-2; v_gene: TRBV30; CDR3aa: CAWRPGGTYGYTF
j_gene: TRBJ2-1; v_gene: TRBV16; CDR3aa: CASSLQRGNNEQFF
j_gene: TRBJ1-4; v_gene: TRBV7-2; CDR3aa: CASSLATTNEKLFF
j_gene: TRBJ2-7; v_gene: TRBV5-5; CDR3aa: CASTRTGLTDYEQYF
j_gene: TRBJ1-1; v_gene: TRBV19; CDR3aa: CASSPRVGATEAFF
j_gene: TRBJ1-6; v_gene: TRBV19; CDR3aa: CASSVRDSNSPLHF
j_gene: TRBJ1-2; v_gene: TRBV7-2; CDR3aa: CASSSAGGGYGYTF
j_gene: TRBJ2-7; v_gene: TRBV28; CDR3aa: CASSLRTGGEQYF
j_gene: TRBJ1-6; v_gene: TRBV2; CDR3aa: CASSNDRGIAPLHF
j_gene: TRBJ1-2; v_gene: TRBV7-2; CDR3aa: CASSSPLTGPYGYTF
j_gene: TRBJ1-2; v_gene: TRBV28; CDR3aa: CASSPDSYYGYTF
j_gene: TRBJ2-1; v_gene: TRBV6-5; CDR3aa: CASSYGQRGVDEQFF
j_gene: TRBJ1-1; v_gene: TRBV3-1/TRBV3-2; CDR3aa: CASSQEGGKTEAFF
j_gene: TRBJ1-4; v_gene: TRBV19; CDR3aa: CASSRDRGEKLFF
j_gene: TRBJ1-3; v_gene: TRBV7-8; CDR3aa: CASSQTNSGNTIYF
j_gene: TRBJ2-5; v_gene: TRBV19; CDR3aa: CASSFRAGALQETQYF
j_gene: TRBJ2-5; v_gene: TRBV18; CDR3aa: CASSPSGAVQETQYF
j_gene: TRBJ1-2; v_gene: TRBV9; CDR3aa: CASSENYNYGYTF
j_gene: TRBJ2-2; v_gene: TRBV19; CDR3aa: CASSIGGNFGGELFF
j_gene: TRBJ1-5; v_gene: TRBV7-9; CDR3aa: CASSLGSAWSNQPQHF
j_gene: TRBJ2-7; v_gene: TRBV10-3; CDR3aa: CAGLQGAYEQYF
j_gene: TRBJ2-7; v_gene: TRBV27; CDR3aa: CASSSLGTVVYEQYF
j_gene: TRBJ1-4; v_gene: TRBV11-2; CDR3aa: CASSLMGLGAFF
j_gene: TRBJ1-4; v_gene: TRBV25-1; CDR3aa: CASSEFGESNEKLFF
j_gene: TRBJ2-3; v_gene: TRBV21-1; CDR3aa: CASSKGRAGKTDTQYF
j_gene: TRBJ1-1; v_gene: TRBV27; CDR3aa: CASSLVRGRGTEAFF
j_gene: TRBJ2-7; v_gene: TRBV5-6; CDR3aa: CASSVVSSADYEQYF